This T cell receptor beta chain comes out of a study of cytomegalovirus exposure and HLA in healthy donors. Produced via immunoSEQ multiplex PCR; TCRdb's table is partial and in-frame only. The sample carries 60,000 to 85,000 clones, 94% recorded once. V gave up 4 bases and J gave up 4 bases; unmatched junction bases: 5. This CDR3 contains 15 residues. The germline V gene encodes CDR1 SNHLY and CDR2 FYNNEI. Study-level points and caveats: A few CMV-associated chains proved CMV antigen-specific in vitro.

Concerning this clone itself: Its specificity is unknown.

The source is a man aged 18 to 35 in good health and CMV-seropositive. J is TRBJ2-3 and V is TRBV2; TRBD1 agrees at 10 bases. Sequenced material: PBMCs. CDR3 protein: CASSGQGALADTQYF. CDR3 sequence (DNA): TGTGCCAGCAGTGGACAGGGGGCGTTAGCAGATACGCAGTATTTT.